The clone carrying this TCR beta chain occurred a few times. Its target is unknown. The sample belongs to a study of T-cell reconstitution after alpha-beta-depleted transplantation in children. The library targeted TCRbeta and was prepared with unique molecular identifiers. MiXCR, run by TCRdb on the PCR reads, gives a single entry per CDR3 protein. The table lists about 830,000 distinct CDR3 sequences, 15% to 20% of them singletons. Study-wide results and limits: Alpha-beta T cells about two months after transplant reportedly derived from several hundred expanded graft clones. High day-60 TCRbeta diversity in some patients came from surviving recipient T cells and thymic progenitors. One year after transplant, T-cell counts and diversity came mostly from newly produced T cells.

The CDR3 covers 16 residues. CDR1 and CDR2 from the germline V gene are SGDLS and YYNGEE. V shed 4 bases and J 8 bases; nucleotides not matched to a gene: 14. This clonotype originated in a male patient aged 10 to 17 who had a stem cell transplant for acute lymphoblastic leukemia, so the T cells may come from the graft donor. The sequenced sample was PBMCs, mostly from graft donor cells, obtained 360 days after TCRalphabeta/CD19-depleted stem cell transplant. V usage is TRBV9 and J usage is TRBJ2-1; the match to TRBD2 covers 8 bases. CDR3 sequence reads: CASSPHPGTSWHEQFF. The CDR3 DNA follows: TGTGCCAGCAGCCCCCATCCCGGGACTAGTTGGCATGAGCAGTTCTTC.